The 5 T cell receptor beta chains presented below share a single source sample, sequenced in a study of T-cell reconstitution after alpha-beta-depleted transplantation in children. The TCRbeta library incorporated unique molecular identifiers. Each CDR3 protein is one row after TCRdb ran MiXCR on the PCR reads. Counted here are approximately 89,000 distinct CDR3 sequences, 15% to 19% occurring once; the ten biggest clones make up about 18%. The material was PBMCs, mostly from graft donor cells, obtained 180 days after TCRalphabeta/CD19-depleted stem cell transplant. Receptors were obtained from a male patient aged 2-15 years who had a stem cell transplant for acute lymphoblastic leukemia, so the T cells may come from the graft donor.

The chain employs TRBV28 and TRBJ1-2; D is unresolved. The V and J ends lost 5 bases and 8 bases respectively, with 12 bases between them. Germline loops: CDR1 MDHEN, CDR2 SYDVKM. The CDR3 is made up of 12 amino acids. The CDR3 region has the DNA TGTGCCAGCAGTCCCCCCGGGAGAGGCTACACCTTC. The encoded protein is CASSPPGRGYTF.

This clonotype was observed a few times. The chain has TRBV20-1 and TRBJ1-3; perhaps TRBD1 as D (6 bases). Germline V gene data show CDR1 as DFQATT and CDR2 as SNEGSKA (reference sequence). The CDR3 has 13 residues. The V end was cut by 5 bases, the J end by 6 bases, with 14 bases between. The DNA for the CDR3 is TGCAGTGCTTACAGGGACGGGGCAAACACCATATATTTT. Residues: CSAYRDGANTIYF.

This clonotype was seen ten or more times. This rearrangement joins TRBV6-1 to TRBJ2-3; D is perhaps TRBD1 or TRBD2 (7 bases each). There are 15 residues in the CDR3. V was shortened by 6 bases and J by 3 bases, with 16 bases between the two germline ends. Per germline, CDR1 MNHNS and CDR2 SASEGT. The DNA for the CDR3 is TGTGCCAGCAGCTTCGACAGGGAGGGAACAGATACGCAGTATTTT. Amino acids: CASSFDREGTDTQYF.

This chain connects TRBV30 to TRBJ1-2; no firm D call. This CDR3 is built from 12 residues. V was trimmed by 3 bases and J by 5 bases, leaving 10 bases between them. Germline lookup yields CDR1 GTSNPN and CDR2 SVGIG (reference sequence). DNA for the CDR3: TGTGCCTGGAGGAGGGAGAAGTATGGCTACACCTTC. This encodes CAWRREKYGYTF. Combining the CDR3 with reference TRBV30 and TRBJ1-2 gives the whole variable domain SQTIHQWPATLVQPVGSPLSLECTVEGTSNPNLYWYRQAAGRGLQLLFYSVGIGQISSEVPQNLSASRPQDRQFILSSKKLLLSDSGFYLCAWRREKYGYTFGSGTRLTVV.

The chain uses TRBV6-5 and TRBJ2-5, with 10 bases identical to TRBD2. The germline CDR1 and CDR2 sequences are MNHEY and SVGAGI. The CDR3 consists of 17 residues. J lost 1 base, V lost 0 bases, and 5 bases had no gene match. CDR3 sequence reads: CASSYSGSGGPQETQYF. The CDR3, as DNA: TGTGCCAGCAGTTACTCGGGTAGCGGGGGGCCCCAAGAGACCCAGTACTTC.